This T cell receptor beta chain was retrieved from a study of CD8 T cells in Susac syndrome. Concerning this clonotype: Its specificity is unknown.

RNA, at roughly 0.45 to 1 ug, was reverse transcribed with random hexamers. The amplification used immunoSEQ multiplex PCR on TCR beta CDR3; it spanned 54 Vbeta and 13 Jbeta. TCRdb redid the calling of the immunoSEQ multiplex PCR reads with MiXCR, one entry per CDR3 protein. The sample lists 130,000 or so distinct CDR3 sequences; nearly 96% were seen once. Whole-study results and caveats: Clonal expansion did not appear in Susac syndrome CD4+ T cell repertoires.

Sequencing of TCR beta was performed on blood CD8+ T cells and on blood CD4+ T cells. The CD8+ and CD4+ T cells were negatively isolated, with the TEMRA cells enriched by FACS. V was trimmed by 0 bases and J by 3 bases, leaving 10 bases between them. The germline V gene has CDR1 SGHDT and CDR2 YYEEEE. The CDR3 runs 14 residues. The TCR was taken from a human donor with Susac syndrome. The gene calls are TRBV5-6 and TRBJ2-7; D perhaps matches TRBD1 (6 bases). Sequenced material: CD4+ T cells from PBMCs. The CDR3 coding sequence is TGTGCCAGCAGCTTGGTGGGGGCGAACTACGAGCAGTACTTC. Protein sequence: CASSLVGANYEQYF.